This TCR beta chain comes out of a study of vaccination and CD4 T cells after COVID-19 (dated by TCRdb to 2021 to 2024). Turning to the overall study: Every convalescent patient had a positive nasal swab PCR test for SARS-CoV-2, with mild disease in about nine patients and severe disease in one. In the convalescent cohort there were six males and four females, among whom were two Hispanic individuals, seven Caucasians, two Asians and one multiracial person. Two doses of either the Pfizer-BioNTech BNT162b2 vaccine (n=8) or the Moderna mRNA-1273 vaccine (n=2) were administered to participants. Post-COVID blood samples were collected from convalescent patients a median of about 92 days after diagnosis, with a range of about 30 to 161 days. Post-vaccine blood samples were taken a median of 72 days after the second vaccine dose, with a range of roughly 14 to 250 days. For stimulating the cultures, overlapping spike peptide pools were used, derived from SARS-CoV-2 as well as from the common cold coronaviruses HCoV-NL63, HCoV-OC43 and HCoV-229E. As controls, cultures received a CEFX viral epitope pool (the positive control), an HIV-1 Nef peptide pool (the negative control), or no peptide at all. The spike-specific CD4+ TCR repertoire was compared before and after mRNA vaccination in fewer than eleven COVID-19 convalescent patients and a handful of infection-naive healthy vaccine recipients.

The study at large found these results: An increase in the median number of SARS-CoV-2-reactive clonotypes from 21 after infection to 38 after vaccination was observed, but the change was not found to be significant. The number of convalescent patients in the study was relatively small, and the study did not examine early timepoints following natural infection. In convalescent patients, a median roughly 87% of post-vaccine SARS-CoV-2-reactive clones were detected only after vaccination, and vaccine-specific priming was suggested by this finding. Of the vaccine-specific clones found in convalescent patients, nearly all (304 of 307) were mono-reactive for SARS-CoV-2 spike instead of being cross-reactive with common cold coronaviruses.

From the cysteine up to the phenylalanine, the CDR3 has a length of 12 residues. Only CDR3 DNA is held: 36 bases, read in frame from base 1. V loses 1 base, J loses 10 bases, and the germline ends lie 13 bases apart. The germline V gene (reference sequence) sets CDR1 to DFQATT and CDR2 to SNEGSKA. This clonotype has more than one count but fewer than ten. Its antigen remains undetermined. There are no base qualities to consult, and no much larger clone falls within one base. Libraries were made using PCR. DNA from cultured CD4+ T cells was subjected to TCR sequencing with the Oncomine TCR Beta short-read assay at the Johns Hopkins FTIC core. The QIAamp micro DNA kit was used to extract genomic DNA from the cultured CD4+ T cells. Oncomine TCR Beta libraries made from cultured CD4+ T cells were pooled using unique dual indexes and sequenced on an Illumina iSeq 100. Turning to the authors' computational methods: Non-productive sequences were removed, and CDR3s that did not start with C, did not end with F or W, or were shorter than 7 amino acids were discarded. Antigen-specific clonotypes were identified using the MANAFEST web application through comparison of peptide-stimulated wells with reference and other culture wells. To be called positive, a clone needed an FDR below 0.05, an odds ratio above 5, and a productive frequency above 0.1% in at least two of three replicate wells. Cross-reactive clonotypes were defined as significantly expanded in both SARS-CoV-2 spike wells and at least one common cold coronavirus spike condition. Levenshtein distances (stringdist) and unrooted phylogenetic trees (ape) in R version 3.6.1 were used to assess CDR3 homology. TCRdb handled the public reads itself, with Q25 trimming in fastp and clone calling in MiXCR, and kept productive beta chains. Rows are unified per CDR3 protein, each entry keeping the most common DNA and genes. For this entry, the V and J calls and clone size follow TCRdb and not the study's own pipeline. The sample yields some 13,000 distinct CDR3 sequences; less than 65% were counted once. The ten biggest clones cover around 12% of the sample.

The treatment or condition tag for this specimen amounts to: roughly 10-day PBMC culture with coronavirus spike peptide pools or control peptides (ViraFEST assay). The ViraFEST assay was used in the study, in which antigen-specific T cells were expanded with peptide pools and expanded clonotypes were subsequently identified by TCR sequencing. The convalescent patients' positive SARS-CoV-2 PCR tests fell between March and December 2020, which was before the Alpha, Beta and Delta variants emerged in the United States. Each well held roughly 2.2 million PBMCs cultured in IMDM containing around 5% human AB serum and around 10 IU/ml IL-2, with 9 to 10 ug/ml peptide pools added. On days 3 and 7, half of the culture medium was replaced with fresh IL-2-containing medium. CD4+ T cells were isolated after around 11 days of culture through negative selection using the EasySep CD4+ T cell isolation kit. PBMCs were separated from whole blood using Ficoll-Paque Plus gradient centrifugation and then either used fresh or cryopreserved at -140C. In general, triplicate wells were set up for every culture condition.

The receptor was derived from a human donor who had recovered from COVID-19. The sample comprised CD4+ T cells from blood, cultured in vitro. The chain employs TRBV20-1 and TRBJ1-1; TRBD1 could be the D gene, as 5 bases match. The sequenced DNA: TGCAGTGCTAGAGTATCGGGGCGCGGAGCTTTCTTT. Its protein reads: CSARVSGRGAFF.